This T cell receptor (beta chain) was documented in a study of T cell changes during pregnancy in multiple sclerosis. The CDR3 runs to 17 residues. Germline V gives CDR1 SEHNR, CDR2 FQNEAQ (reference sequence). The V and J ends lost 1 base and 4 bases respectively, with 16 bases between them. Sequencing was performed with immunoSEQ multiplex PCR; in TCRdb, only in-frame clones are kept and a portion is missing. In the table there are about 58,000 clones, approximately 93% of which are singletons. This chain joins TRBV7-9 and TRBJ2-2; D might be TRBD1 (6 bases). Sample: CD8+ T cells from peripheral blood mononuclear cells, taken in the second trimester of pregnancy. This clonotype was obtained from a female donor with multiple sclerosis, enrolled in a pregnancy study. This chain's CDR3 is CASSLGDITESTGELFF. In nucleotides, the CDR3 is TGTGCCAGCAGCTTAGGGGACATTACTGAGTCCACCGGGGAGCTGTTTTTT.